This TCR beta chain was identified during a study of blood T cell repertoires in COVID-19. At the level of the study: The study drew acute and convalescent COVID-19 samples from the United States, Italy and Spain. Nucleic acid was either cDNA or gDNA, and it came from T cells, B-cell-depleted T cells, or PBMCs.

Under the authors' procedure: Estimated nucleated cell counts came from reference gene primer amplification. Method: immunoSEQ multiplex PCR; TCRdb's copy keeps in-frame clones and lacks some. From that table come the V and J calls and clone size; the DNA was used to work out D and trimming. The sample gives roughly 160,000 clones, around 90% of which show up once; around 1.9% is in the top ten. Trimming took 6 bases from V and 3 from J, leaving 15 bases between them. The germline gives CDR1 SGHAT, CDR2 FQNNGV. The CDR3 covers 15 residues. The chain joins TRBV11-2 to TRBJ1-3; D might be TRBD1 (6 bases). Sequencing used peripheral blood. The receptor was derived from a man aged 45-60 years who had recovered from COVID-19. The CDR3, as DNA: TGTGCCAGCAGTTCCGACAGGCTTGGTGGAAACACCATATATTTT. It translates to CASSSDRLGGNTIYF.